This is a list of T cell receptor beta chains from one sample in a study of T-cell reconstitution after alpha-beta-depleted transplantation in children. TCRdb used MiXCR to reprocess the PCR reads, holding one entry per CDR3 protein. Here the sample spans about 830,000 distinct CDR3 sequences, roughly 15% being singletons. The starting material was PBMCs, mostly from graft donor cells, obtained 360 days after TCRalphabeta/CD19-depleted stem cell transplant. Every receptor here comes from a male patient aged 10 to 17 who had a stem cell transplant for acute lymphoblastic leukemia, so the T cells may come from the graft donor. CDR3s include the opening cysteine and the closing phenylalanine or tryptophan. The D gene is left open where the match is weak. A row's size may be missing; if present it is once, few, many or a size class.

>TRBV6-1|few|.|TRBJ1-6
TGTGCCAGCAGGCGAAGACAAGATAATTCACCCCTCCACTTT
CASRRRQDNSPLHF
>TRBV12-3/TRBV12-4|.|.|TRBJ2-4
TGTGCCAGCAGTCCGACAGACAGGATCCTAGCCAAAAACATTCAGTACTTC
CASSPTDRILAKNIQYF
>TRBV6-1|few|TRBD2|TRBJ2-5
TGTGCCAGCAGTGAAGTACGAGGGAGGGGTAGAGAGACCCAGTACTTC
CASSEVRGRGRETQYF
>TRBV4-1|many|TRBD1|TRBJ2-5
TGCGCCAGCAGCCAACAACACAGGGGGATGGGTCGGCAAGAGACCCAGTACTTC
CASSQQHRGMGRQETQYF
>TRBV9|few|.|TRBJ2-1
TGTGCCAGCAGCCTGAGCATGAGCTCCTACAATGAGCAGTTCTTC
CASSLSMSSYNEQFF
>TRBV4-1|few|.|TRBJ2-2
TGCGCCAGCAGCCCAGGTCCTCATAGCGGCGGGGAGCTGTTTTTT
CASSPGPHSGGELFF
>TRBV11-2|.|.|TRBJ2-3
TGTGCCAGCAGCTCCCAACCAGCACAGATAACGCAGTATTTT
CASSSQPAQITQYF
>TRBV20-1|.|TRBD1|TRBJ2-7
TGCAGTGCTAGAGATCCGGGACAGGGAAGCACCCACGAGCAGTACTTC
CSARDPGQGSTHEQYF
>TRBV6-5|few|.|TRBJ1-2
TGTGCCAGCAGTTTTGACAGGTTGGCTCTTGGCTACACCTTC
CASSFDRLALGYTF
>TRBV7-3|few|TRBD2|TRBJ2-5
TGTGCCAGCAGCCCAGCGGGAGGGCCCCAGACCCAGTACTTC
CASSPAGGPQTQYF
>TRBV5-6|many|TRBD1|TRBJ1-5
TGTGCCAGCAGCTGGACAGGGAATCAGCCCCAGCATTTT
CASSWTGNQPQHF
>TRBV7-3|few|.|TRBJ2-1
TGTGCCAGCAGCTTACGGGGAGGAAGGGGGCAGTTCTTC
CASSLRGGRGQFF
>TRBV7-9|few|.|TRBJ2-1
TGTGCCAGCAGCTTAAGGGGGATAGCGTCTTACAATGAGCAGTTCTTC
CASSLRGIASYNEQFF
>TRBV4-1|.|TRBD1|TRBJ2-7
TGCGCCAGCAGCCAAGTCCTCTTGACAGGGGGCTCCTACGAGCAGTACTTC
CASSQVLLTGGSYEQYF
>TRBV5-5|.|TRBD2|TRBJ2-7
TGTGCCAGCAGCCCTCTTTGGGGAGGGCCACCCGAGCAGTACTTC
CASSPLWGGPPEQYF
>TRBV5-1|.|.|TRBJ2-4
TGCGCCAGCAGCCTCATGACTTCCTACGGTACCATTCAGTACTTC
CASSLMTSYGTIQYF
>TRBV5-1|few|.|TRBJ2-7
TGCGCCAGCAGCTTGTCAGGGACCGCGTCCTACGAGCAGTACTTC
CASSLSGTASYEQYF
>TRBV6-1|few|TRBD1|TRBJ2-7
TGTGCCAGCAGTCAGGGGACAGGGAAGGGGGAGCAGTACTTC
CASSQGTGKGEQYF
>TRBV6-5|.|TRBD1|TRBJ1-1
TGTGCCAGCAGTTACGAGGGACAGGGACTTATGAACACTGAAGCTTTCTTT
CASSYEGQGLMNTEAFF
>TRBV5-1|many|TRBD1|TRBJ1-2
TGCGCCAGCAGCGGACAGGATGAGTGGAGCTATGGCTACACCTTC
CASSGQDEWSYGYTF
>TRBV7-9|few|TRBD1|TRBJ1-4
TGTGCCAGCAGCTTCGGACAGGGCTCTAATGAAAAACTGTTTTTT
CASSFGQGSNEKLFF
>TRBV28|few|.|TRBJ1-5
TGTGCCAGCAGTTTACATCAGCCCCAGCATTTT
CASSLHQPQHF
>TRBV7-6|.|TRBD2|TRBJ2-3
TGTGCCAGCAGCTTAGGAGCGGGAGGGCCTTTTGGTACGCAGTATTTT
CASSLGAGGPFGTQYF
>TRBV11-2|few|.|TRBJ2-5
TGTGCCACTTCGCCCCAGTACTTC
CATSPQYF
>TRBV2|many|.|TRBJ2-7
TGTGCCAGCAACCCCGGGGACACCTCCTACGAGCAGTACTTC
CASNPGDTSYEQYF
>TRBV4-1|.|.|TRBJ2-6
TGCGCCAGCAGCCAAGTAGAATTGGCGGGCAACCCCTCTGGGGCCAACGTCCTGACTTTC
CASSQVELAGNPSGANVLTF
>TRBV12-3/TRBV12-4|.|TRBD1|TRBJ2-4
TGTGCCAGCAGCCTCTCCGGACAGGTCAAAAACATTCAGTACTTC
CASSLSGQVKNIQYF
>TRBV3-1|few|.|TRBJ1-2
TGTGCCAGCAGCCAAGGGGCCAGTGGGTATGGCTACACCTTC
CASSQGASGYGYTF
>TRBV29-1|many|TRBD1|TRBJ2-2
TGCAGCGCTGCGGACAGGGGAGCGAACACCGGGGAGCTGTTTTTT
CSAADRGANTGELFF
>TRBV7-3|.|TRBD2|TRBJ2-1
TGTGCCAGCAGCTCCTCTAGCGGGAGGGCAAACAGCAATGAGCAGTTCTTC
CASSSSSGRANSNEQFF
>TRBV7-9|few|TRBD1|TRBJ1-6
TGTGCCAGCAGCTCCAACCGGGACAGGGCTTCACCCCTCCACTTT
CASSSNRDRASPLHF
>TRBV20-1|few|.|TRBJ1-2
TGCAGTGCTGCCCTCGACAGTTACTATGGCTACACCTTC
CSAALDSYYGYTF
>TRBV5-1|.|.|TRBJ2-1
TGCGCCAGCAGCCTCTCCCCCCAGAATAGCGGTTTCAATGAGCAGTTCTTC
CASSLSPQNSGFNEQFF
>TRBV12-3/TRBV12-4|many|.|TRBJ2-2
TGTGCCACACACTTCTTGAACACCGGGGAGCTGTTTTTT
CATHFLNTGELFF
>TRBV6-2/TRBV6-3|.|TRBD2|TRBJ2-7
TGTGCCAGCAGTGTTACTAGCGGGATGGTGGACGGCGAGCAGTACTTC
CASSVTSGMVDGEQYF
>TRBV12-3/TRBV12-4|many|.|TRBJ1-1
TGTGCCAGCAGCGGGACAGAAGCTTTCTTT
CASSGTEAFF
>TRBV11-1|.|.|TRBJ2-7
TGTGCCAGCAGCTTATATTATGGAGGGGTAGCTAAGTCCTACGAGCAGTACTTC
CASSLYYGGVAKSYEQYF
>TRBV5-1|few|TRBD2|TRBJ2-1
TGCGCCAGCAGGACCGGGACTAGCTCCTACAATGAGCAGTTCTTC
CASRTGTSSYNEQFF
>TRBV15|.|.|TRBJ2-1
TGTGCCACCAGCGAGCGGTGGATCAAGTCCTACAATGAGCAGTTCTTC
CATSERWIKSYNEQFF
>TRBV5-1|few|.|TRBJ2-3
TGCGCCAGCAGCTTGCACTCTAGCATAAGCACAGATACGCAGTATTTT
CASSLHSSISTDTQYF
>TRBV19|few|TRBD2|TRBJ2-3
TGTGCCAGTAGTGGGTTTAGCGGGAGCACAGATACGCAGTATTTT
CASSGFSGSTDTQYF
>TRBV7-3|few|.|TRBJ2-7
TGTGCCAGCAGCTCCCTCCTCTCCACCTACGAGCAGTACTTC
CASSSLLSTYEQYF
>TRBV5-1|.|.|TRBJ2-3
TGCGCCAGCAGCTTAGGGAAGGGGCCAGATACGCAGTATTTT
CASSLGKGPDTQYF
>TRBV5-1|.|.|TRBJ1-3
TGCGCCAGCAGCCCGGACGGGGCTCGAAACACCATATATTTT
CASSPDGARNTIYF
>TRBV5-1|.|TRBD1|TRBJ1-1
TGCGCCAGCAGCCGGCTCCGGACAGGAGGTAACACTGAAGCTTTCTTT
CASSRLRTGGNTEAFF
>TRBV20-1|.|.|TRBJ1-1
TGCAGTGCGGCCAAAAGGAACACTGAAGCTTTCTTT
CSAAKRNTEAFF
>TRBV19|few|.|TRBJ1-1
TGTGCCAGTAGTATCTCTTGGGGTAGAGCTGAAGCTTTCTTT
CASSISWGRAEAFF
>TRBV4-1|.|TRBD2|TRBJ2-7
TGCGCCAGCAGCCGCACGGGGACTAGCGGTTACGAGCAGTACTTC
CASSRTGTSGYEQYF
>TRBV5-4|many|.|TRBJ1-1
TGTGCCAGCAGCTTGTTCAGCGGGACTGAAGCTTTCTTT
CASSLFSGTEAFF
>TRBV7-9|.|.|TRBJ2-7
TGTGCCAGCAGCCCGCCAGGGCCTACAGGGATTGAGCAGTACTTC
CASSPPGPTGIEQYF
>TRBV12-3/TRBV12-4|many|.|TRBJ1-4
TGTGCCAGCAGTTTATGGCCTGAGGAGGGTGAAAAACTGTTTTTT
CASSLWPEEGEKLFF
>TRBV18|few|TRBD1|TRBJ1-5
TGTGCCAGCTCACACATTTTTGGACAGGGCAATCAGCCCCAGCATTTT
CASSHIFGQGNQPQHF
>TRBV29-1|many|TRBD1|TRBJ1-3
TGCAGCGTTGTGGATCCGACAGGGGATGGTGGAAACACCATATATTTT
CSVVDPTGDGGNTIYF
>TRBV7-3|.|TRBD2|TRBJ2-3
TGTGCCAGCAGCGTCGTAGGACTAGCCACAGATACGCAGTATTTT
CASSVVGLATDTQYF